The 21 T cell receptor beta chains below come from one sample, sequenced in a study of human CD8 memory T cell subsets. It was UMI-labeled 5' RACE by which the TCR beta libraries were made. TCRdb re-called the 5' RACE reads; every CDR3 protein appears as one record, without DNA. Its table lists about 10,000 distinct CDR3 sequences. Sequenced material: CD8+ T cells from PBMCs. The receptor set was obtained from a human donor in good health.

The chain is built from TRBV7-9 and TRBJ2-1; TCRdb's D call of TRBD1 is untestable without DNA. The germline V gene encodes CDR1 SEHNR and CDR2 FQNEAQ (reference sequence). The CDR3 length is 15 residues. CDR3 sequence: CASSDGTGGINEQFF.

The chain joins TRBV6-5 to TRBJ2-7; the TCRdb call, TRBD2, lacks DNA for checking. The CDR3 is made up of 18 amino acids. Germline V gene sequence: CDR1 MNHEY, CDR2 SVGAGI. CDR3 amino acids: CASSNPGRTSGTSYEQYF.

The V and J genes are TRBV27 and TRBJ2-3. This CDR3 contains 13 residues. Per germline, CDR1 MNHEY and CDR2 SMNVEV (reference sequence). The CDR3 sequence: CASSFRKTDTQYF.

This sequence joins TRBV7-8 and TRBJ2-7. Germline CDR1 reads SGHVS; CDR2 reads FQNEAQ. The CDR3 sequence is 14 residues long. CDR3 in amino acids: CASSLASRTYEQYF. The full variable domain, in which reference TRBV7-8 and TRBJ2-7 provide the parts outside the CDR3, is GAGVSQSPRYKVAKRGQDVALRCDPISGHVSLFWYQQALGQGPEFLTYFQNEAQLDKSGLPSDRFFAERPEGSVSTLKIQRTQQEDSAVYLCASSLASRTYEQYFGPGTRLTVT.

V and J are TRBV4-1 and TRBJ1-1; TCRdb outputs TRBD1, but without DNA this stays unchecked. Per germline, CDR1 MGHRA and CDR2 YSYEKL. This CDR3 spans 16 amino acids. This chain's CDR3 is CASSEDYRAFGSEAFF.

The chain joins TRBV29-1 to TRBJ1-2; TCRdb returns TRBD1, unconfirmable since there is no DNA. The CDR3 has 13 amino acids. Per germline, CDR1 SQVTM and CDR2 ANQGSEA. The CDR3 loop is CSVFEGGAEGYTF.

V gene TRBV11-2 combines with J gene TRBJ1-4; the D call from TCRdb, TRBD1, cannot be confirmed without DNA. CDR3 size: 15 residues. Germline CDR1 reads SGHAT; CDR2 reads FQNNGV. The CDR3 loop reads CASSPETAGGEKLFF.

The chain is built from TRBV5-6 and TRBJ1-5; lacking DNA, the TRBD1 call made by TCRdb goes unchecked. Germline V gene sequence: CDR1 SGHDT, CDR2 YYEEEE. The CDR3 is 13 residues long. This CDR3 reads CASSLGQGQPQHF.

The genes are TRBV6-2 or TRBV6-3 and TRBJ2-1; TCRdb's D gene call, TRBD1, goes unchecked for lack of DNA. The germline CDR1 and CDR2 sequences are MNHEY and SVGEGT. This CDR3 has 15 amino acids. The chain's CDR3 is CATRTGAGSYNEQFF.

V and J are TRBV18 and TRBJ2-5. The germline V gene has CDR1 KGHSH and CDR2 LQKENI. The CDR3 consists of 12 residues. The CDR3 sequence: CASSRGQETQYF.

The chain has TRBV4-1 and TRBJ1-1; without DNA, the TCRdb call of TRBD1 cannot be checked. Germline loops: CDR1 MGHRA, CDR2 YSYEKL. This CDR3 has 16 amino acids. The chain's CDR3 is CASSQASGQGAPEAFF.

This chain uses TRBV11-3 with TRBJ1-1. This CDR3 is built from 13 residues. CDR1 is SGHNT and CDR2 is YENEEA in the germline V gene. The CDR3 protein is CASSLWGNTEAFF.

The chain links TRBV12-3 or TRBV12-4 to TRBJ2-2. The CDR3 extends over 11 amino acids. The CDR3 spells CASTDTGELFF.

V gene TRBV15 combines with J gene TRBJ1-5. This CDR3 is 12 amino acids long. Germline-derived CDR1 and CDR2 are LNHNV and YYDKDF (reference sequence). CDR3: CATSAENQPQHF.

The chain's CDR3 is CASSPRGGREETQYF. This chain links TRBV13 with TRBJ2-5; TCRdb names TRBD2, which stays unverified in the absence of DNA. This CDR3 has 15 residues. The germline gives CDR1 PRHDT, CDR2 FYEKMQ (reference sequence). Full variable domain (remainder filled in from reference TRBV13 and TRBJ2-5): AAGVIQSPRHLIKEKRETATLKCYPIPRHDTVYWYQQGPGQDPQFLISFYEKMQSDKGSIPDRFSAQQFSDYHSELNMSSLELGDSALYFCASSPRGGREETQYFGPGTRLLVL.

By frequency, this clonotype registers medium-sized. V usage is TRBV12-3 or TRBV12-4 and J usage is TRBJ1-1; lacking DNA, the TRBD1 call made by TCRdb goes unchecked. The CDR3 totals 12 residues. CDR3 in amino acids: CASSQTGPEAFF.

V usage is TRBV7-9 and J usage is TRBJ2-1. Per germline, CDR1 SEHNR and CDR2 FQNEAQ (reference sequence). The CDR3 totals 11 residues. CDR3 residues: CASSQNNEQFF. Drawing the rest from reference TRBV7-9 and TRBJ2-1, the complete variable domain is DTGVSQNPRHKITKRGQNVTFRCDPISEHNRLYWYRQTLGQGPEFLTYFQNEAQLEKSRLLSDRFSAERPKGSFSTLEIQRTEQGDSAMYLCASSQNNEQFFGPGTRLTVL.

The J gene is TRBJ1-2, the V gene TRBV27; the TCRdb call, TRBD1, lacks DNA for checking. Looked up from germline, CDR1 is MNHEY and CDR2 is SMNVEV (reference sequence). The CDR3 runs to 16 residues. This CDR3 is CASRLSDRGILYGYTF.

This chain links TRBV11-2 with TRBJ1-1. The CDR3 loop spans 16 amino acids. Germline V gene lookup returns CDR1 SGHAT and CDR2 FQNNGV. CDR3: CASSRHPDAMNTEAFF.

The chain recombines TRBV5-1 with TRBJ2-3; the D call of TRBD1 rests on TCRdb alone, since no DNA is present to check it. Germline CDR1 is SGHRS and CDR2 is YFSETQ. The CDR3 consists of 16 residues. Here the CDR3 reads CASSLGDRPQADTQYF.

J is TRBJ1-1 and V is TRBV4-3; TCRdb's D call, TRBD1, is unchecked because there is no DNA. The CDR3 extends over 13 amino acids. The germline gives CDR1 LGHNA, CDR2 YSLEER. The CDR3 reads CASSLQGAPEAFF.